Sequencing of this T cell receptor (beta chain) was carried out in a study of blood T cells in healthy people across ages (dated by TCRdb to the mid-2010s). Study-wide context: In model experiments, template switching captured about one uniquely barcoded TCR beta cDNA molecule for every two T cells. To track age-related changes in TCR beta repertoire diversity, the study relied on deep sequencing normalized with unique cDNA molecular identifiers. To avoid experimental bias, donors of different ages were spread randomly across the sequencing lanes. For two donors (one aged 18 to 29 and one aged 80 or older), the study analyzed two additional independent replicas of 1 million unique cDNA reads from the same blood draw. Four age groups were formed from the donors: young (average about 16 years), middle-aged (approximately 39), aged (roughly 59) and long-lived (less than 85). Here is what the overall study found, with its caveats: Estimates of total diversity based on one million sequenced T cells were regarded as lower bounds and as underestimates. A strong correlation was found between observed TCR beta diversity and the percentage of naive T cells measured by flow cytometry. Observed TCR beta diversity per million T cells fell roughly linearly with age, and a significant reduction was already apparent by age roughly 40. The long-lived group showed more naive CD4+ T cells, fewer expanded clones and increased TCR diversity than the aged group, suggesting age selection. Because the CMV infection status of the donors was unknown, age-related changes in expanded clonotypes may potentially have been confounded. Because profiling used bulk unsorted PBMCs, naive and antigen-experienced compartments could not be compared conclusively.

This clonotype showed up just a few times. Its antigen is still unknown. No clone much larger than this one lies a single base away; base qualities are absent. Donors were a few dozen systemically healthy Caucasian individuals from Russia aged 6 to 90 years. Each donor gave around 9 milliliters of peripheral blood, collected into EDTA-treated Vacutainer tubes. Ficoll-Paque density-gradient centrifugation was used to isolate PBMCs, with at least 6.5 million per sample. Trizol reagent was used to extract total RNA from PBMCs, with at least 6 micrograms per sample. The percentages of naive CD45RAhigh/CD27high T cells were determined by flow cytometry on a PBMC aliquot from every donor. The CDR3 sequence holds 15 residues, the cysteine and phenylalanine included. The read is trimmed to its CDR3 DNA, 45 bases read in frame from base 1. The germline V gene gives CDR1 as LGHNA and CDR2 as YNFKEQ. Relative to germline, V is 0 bases shorter and J is 5 bases shorter, with 13 bases between their ends.

Receptor libraries were prepared by 5' RACE. These reads were obtained on an Illumina HiSeq 2500. The second PCR ran for roughly 7 to 12 cycles and used a J-beta primer mix along with a sample-barcoded 5' primer. A template-switch 5' adaptor carrying 12 random nucleotides introduced a unique molecular identifier onto each TCR beta cDNA molecule. At least 3 million CDR3-containing paired-end reads were obtained from each sample. All of the RNA was converted into first-strand cDNA using the Mint cDNA synthesis kit, with a TRBC-specific oligonucleotide serving as the primer. Following uracil-DNA glycosylase treatment, a first 18-cycle PCR with universal primers M1SS and BC2_uni_R was performed on all cDNA. As for the original processing: Normalization of each sample was performed by random selection of 1 million high-quality reads, each carrying a distinct molecular identifier. Instead of being binned into consensus sequences, reads with shared molecular identifiers were discarded. MiTCR, set to a Q25 quality threshold and the strictest error-elimination algorithm, was used for CDR3 identification, clonotype clustering and error correction. A nonparametric unseen species model using Euler transformation provided a lower-bound estimate of total TCR beta diversity. TCRdb ran its own pipeline on the public reads, namely fastp trimming at Q25 and MiXCR clone calling, and kept in-frame beta chains. CDR3 protein sequences are deduplicated, and each keeps its most common genes and DNA. The V and J calls and clone size come from TCRdb's table, not from the authors' own analysis. In all, the sample holds approximately 800,000 distinct CDR3 sequences, and about half of those were seen once. The ten largest clones add up to 15% to 20% of the sample.

This TCR was recovered from a man older than 75 in good health. The chain uses TRBV4-2 and TRBJ1-1; the D gene lacks a confident call. The sequenced sample consisted of blood. For the CDR3, the sequence is CASSQDLGTSTEAFF. The bases read TGTGCCAGCAGCCAAGATTTGGGCACCTCAACTGAAGCTTTCTTT.